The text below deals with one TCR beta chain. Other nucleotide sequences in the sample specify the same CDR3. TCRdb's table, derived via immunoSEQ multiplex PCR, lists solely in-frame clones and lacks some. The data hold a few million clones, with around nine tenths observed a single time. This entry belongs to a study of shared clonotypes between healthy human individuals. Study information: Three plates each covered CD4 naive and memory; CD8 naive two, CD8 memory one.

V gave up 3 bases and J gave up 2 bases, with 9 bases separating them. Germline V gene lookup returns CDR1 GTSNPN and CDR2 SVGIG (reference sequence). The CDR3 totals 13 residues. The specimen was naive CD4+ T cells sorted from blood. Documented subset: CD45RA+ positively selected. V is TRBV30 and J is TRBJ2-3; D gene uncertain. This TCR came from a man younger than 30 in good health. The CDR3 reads CAWSRGHTDTQYF. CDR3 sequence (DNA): TGTGCCTGGAGCCGCGGCCACACAGATACGCAGTATTTT.